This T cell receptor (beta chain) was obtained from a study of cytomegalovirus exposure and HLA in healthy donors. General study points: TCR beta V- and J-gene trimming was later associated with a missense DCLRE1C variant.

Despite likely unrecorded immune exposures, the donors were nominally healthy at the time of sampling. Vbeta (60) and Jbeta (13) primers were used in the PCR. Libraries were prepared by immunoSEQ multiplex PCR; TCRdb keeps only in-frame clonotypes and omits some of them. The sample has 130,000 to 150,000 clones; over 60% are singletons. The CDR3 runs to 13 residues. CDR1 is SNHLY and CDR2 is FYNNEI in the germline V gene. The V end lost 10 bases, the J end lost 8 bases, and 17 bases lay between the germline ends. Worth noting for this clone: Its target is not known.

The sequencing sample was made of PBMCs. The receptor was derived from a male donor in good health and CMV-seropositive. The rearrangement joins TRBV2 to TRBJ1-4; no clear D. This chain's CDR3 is CATLGIPGEKLFF. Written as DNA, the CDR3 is TGTGCCACTCTCGGGATCCCGGGCGAAAAACTGTTTTTT.